The sequence of this T cell receptor beta chain was determined in a study of cytomegalovirus exposure and HLA in healthy donors. Per the germline V gene, CDR1 is SEHNR and CDR2 is FQNEAQ (reference sequence). The V segment lost 10 bases and the J segment 2 bases; nucleotides outside the gene matches: 14. The CDR3 extends over 17 amino acids. Only in-frame clones appear in the TCRdb table, and some are missing; sequencing was by immunoSEQ multiplex PCR. Here the sample spans more than 95,000 clones, roughly 90% being singletons. This sequence originates from a woman under 30 in good health and CMV-seronegative. The chain employs TRBV7-9 and TRBJ2-1; 10 bases are shared with TRBD2. Sequencing was performed on PBMCs. The CDR3 sequence: CAITGEGAGGTYNEQFF. CDR3 nucleotide sequence: TGTGCCATCACAGGGGAGGGAGCGGGAGGGACCTACAATGAGCAGTTCTTC.